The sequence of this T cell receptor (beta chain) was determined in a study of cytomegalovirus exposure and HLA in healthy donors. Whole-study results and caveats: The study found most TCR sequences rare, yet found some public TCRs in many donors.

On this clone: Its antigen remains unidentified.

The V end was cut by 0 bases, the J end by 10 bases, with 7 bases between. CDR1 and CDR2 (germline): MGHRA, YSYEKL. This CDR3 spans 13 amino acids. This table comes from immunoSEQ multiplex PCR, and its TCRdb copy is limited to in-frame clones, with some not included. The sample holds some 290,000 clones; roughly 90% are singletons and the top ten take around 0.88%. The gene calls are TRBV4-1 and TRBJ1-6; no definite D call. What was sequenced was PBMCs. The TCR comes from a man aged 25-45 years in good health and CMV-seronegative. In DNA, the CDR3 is TGCGCCAGCAGCCAAGATGGACTATCACCCCTCCACTTT. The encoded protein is CASSQDGLSPLHF.